The 32 T cell receptor beta chains listed next were all sequenced from one sample in a study of blood T cell repertoires in COVID-19. Repertoires were generated with immunoSEQ multiplex PCR, while TCRdb's copy carries only in-frame clones and drops some. Seen here are 60,000 to 70,000 clones, around 82% observed once, and the top ten hold 7.5% to 9.5%. The sample was peripheral blood. The receptors derive from a middle-aged man with active COVID-19.

This clone has a single count. This rearrangement joins TRBV10-3 to TRBJ1-5; no clear D gene. Between the trimmed V and J ends, which lost 2 bases and 7 bases, there was a span of 6 bases. This CDR3 spans 12 amino acids. The V gene's germline CDR1 is ENHRY and CDR2 SYGVKD. CDR3 residues: CAISEGGQPQHF. The CDR3 nucleotides are TGTGCCATCAGTGAGGGCGGGCAGCCCCAGCATTTT.

The chain has TRBV11-2 and TRBJ2-7; 9 nucleotides agree with TRBD1. Germline CDR1 is SGHAT and CDR2 is FQNNGV. J was trimmed by 6 bases and V by 3 bases; bases with no gene match: 9. The CDR3 runs to 15 residues. The CDR3 loop is CASSLGGTGNSEQYF. CDR3 nucleotides: TGTGCCAGCAGCTTGGGGGGGACAGGGAATTCCGAGCAGTACTTC. The variable domain in full, completed from reference TRBV11-2 and TRBJ2-7, reads EAGVAQSPRYKIIEKRQSVAFWCNPISGHATLYWYQQILGQGPKLLIQFQNNGVVDDSQLPKDRFSAERLKGVDSTLKIQPAKLEDSAVYLCASSLGGTGNSEQYFGPGTRLTVT.

The gene calls are TRBV14 and TRBJ2-7; D uncertain. CDR3 length: 11 residues. Germline CDR1 is SGHDN and CDR2 is FVKESK. The V end lost 2 bases, the J end lost 6 bases, and 5 bases lay between the germline ends. Written as DNA, the CDR3 is TGTGCCAGCAGCCAATCGGTCGAGCAGTACTTC. It is translated as CASSQSVEQYF.

The V call is TRBV4-2, the J call TRBJ1-2; a weak D match, TRBD1 (5 bases). CDR1 is LGHNA, CDR2 YNFKEQ, per germline. V lost 0 bases to trimming and J lost 4 bases, with 18 bases between them. CDR3 length: 17 residues. The CDR3, as DNA: TGTGCCAGCAGCCAAGAGGGGGGAACTGGGGCAGGCTATGGCTACACCTTC. This translates into CASSQEGGTGAGYGYTF.

In this sample, this clone turned up once. The chain joins TRBV19 to TRBJ1-3; D is possibly TRBD1 (6 bases). This CDR3 comprises 14 residues. CDR1 is LNHDA and CDR2 is SQIVND in the germline V gene (reference sequence). Trimming left V 8 bases short and J 2 bases short, with 13 bases between. In DNA form, the CDR3 reads TGTGCCAGTTCCAGACAGGTAACTGGAAACACCATATATTTT. Encoded protein: CASSRQVTGNTIYF.

The gene calls are TRBV27 and TRBJ2-3; a possible D gene is TRBD2 (5 bases). The V and J ends lost 2 bases and 2 bases respectively, with 17 bases between them. The CDR3 runs to 17 residues. Germline assignment: CDR1 MNHEY and CDR2 SMNVEV (reference sequence). CDR3 protein: CASSLDAEATLTDTQYF. Here the CDR3 DNA reads TGTGCCAGCAGTTTAGATGCGGAGGCGACCCTCACAGATACGCAGTATTTT.

The chain uses TRBV19 and TRBJ1-1, with a possible D match to TRBD1 (6 bases). This CDR3 spans 15 amino acids. Germline-derived CDR1 and CDR2 are LNHDA and SQIVND (reference sequence). V was pared by 6 bases and J by 1 base, with 15 bases between. The CDR3 reads CASSKKGDTNTEAFF. CDR3 coding DNA: TGTGCCAGTAGCAAGAAGGGGGACACGAACACTGAAGCTTTCTTT.

The V call is TRBV10-2, the J call TRBJ1-3; D is undetermined. V lost 8 bases and J lost 0, with 14 bases in between. CDR1 and CDR2 from the germline V gene are WSHSY and SAAADI. The CDR3 loop spans 15 amino acids. CDR3 in DNA: TGCGCCAGCCGAACGGACTCAACCTCTGGAAACACCATATATTTT. Translation gives CASRTDSTSGNTIYF.

The J gene is TRBJ2-5, the V gene TRBV5-1; 10 positions agree with TRBD2. Looked up from germline, CDR1 is SGHRS and CDR2 is YFSETQ. V lost 4 bases, J lost 7 bases, and 13 bases stayed unmatched. The CDR3 spans 16 residues. In nucleotides, the CDR3 is TGCGCCAGCAGCCTTGAGCCTAGCGGGAGTGGGGTGACCCAGTACTTC. Its protein product is CASSLEPSGSGVTQYF. Filled out from reference TRBV5-1 and TRBJ2-5, the complete variable domain reads KAGVTQTPRYLIKTRGQQVTLSCSPISGHRSVSWYQQTPGQGLQFLFEYFSETQRNKGNFPGRFSGRQFSNSRSEMNVSTLELGDSALYLCASSLEPSGSGVTQYFGPGTRLLVL.

This chain connects TRBV14 to TRBJ2-5; D remains unclear. V was pared by 5 bases and J by 4 bases, with 11 bases between. The CDR3 is 13 amino acids. The germline gives CDR1 SGHDN, CDR2 FVKESK. CDR3 sequence: CASSVRLGETQYF. CDR3 nucleotide sequence: TGTGCCAGCAGCGTCCGCCTCGGAGAGACCCAGTACTTC.

This chain joins TRBV30 and TRBJ2-3; 9 nucleotides match TRBD1. Germline V gives CDR1 GTSNPN, CDR2 SVGIG (reference sequence). Germline trimming cut 5 bases from V and 3 bases from J; bases unmatched to any gene: 6. The CDR3 is made up of 14 amino acids. The CDR3 region has the DNA TGTGCCTGGGGGTCGGGACAGGGAACAGATACGCAGTATTTT. Residues: CAWGSGQGTDTQYF.

The CDR3 here is CASSQEGGRGSVYGYTF. Here the CDR3 DNA reads TGCGCCAGCAGCCAAGAAGGGGGGAGGGGGTCTGTCTATGGCTACACCTTC. This chain joins TRBV4-1 and TRBJ1-2, with TRBD1 as a possible D gene (6 bases). V was pared by 0 bases and J by 4 bases, with 18 bases between. Germline lookup yields CDR1 MGHRA and CDR2 YSYEKL. The CDR3 runs to 17 residues.

This chain uses TRBV12-5 with TRBJ1-1, with 7 bases that match TRBD1. The V gene's germline CDR1 is LGHNT and CDR2 FRNRAP. CDR3 length: 13 amino acids. V lost 5 bases to trimming and J lost 5 bases; unmatched junction nucleotides: 5. CDR3 in amino acids: CASGTIRGTEAFF. CDR3 DNA sequence: TGTGCTAGTGGTACAATCAGGGGGACTGAAGCTTTCTTT.

The J gene is TRBJ2-5, the V gene TRBV12-3 or TRBV12-4; D unresolved. The CDR3 has 12 residues. Trimming removed 5 bases from V and 5 bases from J, with 9 bases in between. CDR3 residues: CASSNPQETQYF. For the CDR3, the DNA is TGTGCCAGCAGTAACCCCCAGGAGACCCAGTACTTC.

V usage is TRBV5-1 and J usage is TRBJ2-3; TRBD2 matches 8 bases. V trimming: 4 bases; J trimming: 5 bases; junction bases outside the gene matches: 9. The CDR3 has 15 residues. Per germline, CDR1 SGHRS and CDR2 YFSETQ. The CDR3 here is CASSVLAGLGDTQYF. The CDR3 region has the DNA TGCGCCAGCAGCGTTCTAGCGGGCTTGGGAGATACGCAGTATTTT.

This clone was counted a few times. The J gene is TRBJ2-7, the V gene TRBV19; 10 bases align to TRBD1. Germline values: CDR1 LNHDA, CDR2 SQIVND (reference sequence). With V trimmed by 5 bases and J by 3 bases, 4 bases remained unmatched. The CDR3 has 14 residues. This CDR3 is CASSLGQGVYEQYF. CDR3 bases: TGTGCCAGTAGTCTCGGACAGGGGGTCTACGAGCAGTACTTC.

The J gene is TRBJ1-3, the V gene TRBV29-1, with 7 bases lining up with TRBD1. The V and J ends lost 7 bases and 0 bases, in that order; junction bases with no gene match: 9. The CDR3 is 15 amino acids. Germline loops: CDR1 SQVTM, CDR2 ANQGSEA. Here the CDR3 DNA reads TGCAGCGCCGAAGGGGACAGCGACTCTGGAAACACCATATATTTT. Protein: CSAEGDSDSGNTIYF.

The chain carries TRBV30 and TRBJ1-5; D not certain. CDR3 size: 16 residues. Deletions cut 3 bases from V and 5 bases from J, with 20 bases between. CDR1 GTSNPN and CDR2 SVGIG come from the germline V gene (reference sequence). This CDR3 is CAWSAHIAGGDQPQHF. The CDR3 nucleotides are TGTGCCTGGAGCGCCCATATAGCTGGAGGTGATCAGCCCCAGCATTTT.

On this clone itself: The same CDR3 arises from other DNA sequences in this sample as well. The chain carries TRBV29-1 and TRBJ2-3; D is uncertain. This CDR3 has 13 residues. From germline, CDR1 is SQVTM and CDR2 ANQGSEA. Trimming took off 4 bases at V and 0 bases at J, with 8 bases between the two ends. The CDR3 spells CSVVRPSTDTQYF. CDR3 sequence (DNA): TGCAGCGTTGTGCGGCCGAGCACAGATACGCAGTATTTT.

The chain joins TRBV19 to TRBJ2-7, with D uncertain. The V end was cut by 8 bases, the J end by 0 bases, with 8 bases between. Germline V gene sequence: CDR1 LNHDA, CDR2 SQIVND (reference sequence). This CDR3 spans 12 amino acids. The CDR3 is CASAEDSYEQYF. CDR3 coding DNA: TGTGCCAGTGCCGAGGACTCCTACGAGCAGTACTTC.

This sequence joins TRBV6-6 and TRBJ1-1, with D possibly being TRBD1 (6 bases). This CDR3 comprises 14 residues. The germline V and J ends were trimmed by 0 bases and 5 bases, with 10 bases remaining between them. Per germline, CDR1 MNHNY and CDR2 SVGAGI (reference sequence). Written as DNA, the CDR3 is TGTGCCAGCAGTTACTCTGGGGGGGCTACTGAAGCTTTCTTT. This encodes CASSYSGGATEAFF.

This chain joins TRBV6-5 and TRBJ1-1, with unresolved D. This CDR3 is 12 amino acids long. The germline CDR1 and CDR2 sequences are MNHEY and SVGAGI. V lost 7 bases to trimming and J lost 4 bases, with 10 bases between them. The CDR3 sequence is CASIGVFTEAFF. The DNA for the CDR3 is TGTGCCAGCATCGGAGTGTTCACTGAAGCTTTCTTT.

The rearrangement links TRBV30 to TRBJ2-3, with D possibly TRBD2 on 7 matching bases. The CDR3 consists of 13 residues. Per germline, CDR1 GTSNPN and CDR2 SVGIG (reference sequence). With 4 bases removed from V and 6 bases from J, the gap between germline ends came to 14 bases. In nucleotides, the CDR3 is TGTGCCTGGAATGACGGGGGGCGGGATACGCAGTATTTT. This gives the protein CAWNDGGRDTQYF.

The chain combines TRBV6-5 with TRBJ2-5; D unclear. The V end was cut by 2 bases, the J end by 2 bases, with 6 bases between. Germline CDR1 MNHEY, CDR2 SVGAGI. The CDR3 runs to 13 residues. The CDR3 protein is CASSYRSQETQYF. The CDR3 nucleotides read TGTGCCAGCAGTTACCGGAGTCAAGAGACCCAGTACTTC.

The J gene is TRBJ2-2, the V gene TRBV4-3; no definite D call. CDR1 and CDR2 (germline): LGHNA, YSLEER. V lost 4 bases, J lost 7 bases, and 7 bases lay in between. The CDR3 spans 12 residues. In DNA form, the CDR3 reads TGCGCCAGCAGCCCCGGGTACGGGGAGCTGTTTTTT. Translation gives CASSPGYGELFF.

CDR3 sequence reads: CASRRRGTGVVEKLFF. The CDR3 DNA reads as TGTGCCAGCAGGCGTAGAGGAACAGGGGTTGTAGAAAAACTGTTTTTT. The rearrangement links TRBV27 to TRBJ1-4, with TRBD1 matching 7 bases. V trimming: 6 bases; J trimming: 8 bases; junction bases outside the gene matches: 15. The germline gives CDR1 MNHEY, CDR2 SMNVEV (reference sequence). The CDR3 is 16 amino acids.

The V gene is TRBV6-6, the J gene TRBJ1-3; unclear D gene. The CDR3 extends over 13 amino acids. The V gene lost 0 bases and the J gene lost 3 bases, with 3 bases spanning the gap. Germline V CDR1 and CDR2: MNHNY, SVGAGI (reference sequence). The CDR3 protein is CASSYSLGNTIYF. The CDR3 nucleotides read TGTGCCAGCAGTTACTCCCTTGGAAACACCATATATTTT.

The gene calls are TRBV18 and TRBJ1-1; 7 bases match TRBD1. The germline V gene has CDR1 KGHSH and CDR2 LQKENI. With 1 base clipped from V and 1 base from J, the junction kept 3 bases outside the gene matches. CDR3 length: 15 amino acids. This CDR3 is CASSPQGARNTEAFF. The CDR3 DNA reads as TGTGCCAGCTCACCACAGGGGGCGCGGAACACTGAAGCTTTCTTT.

About this clone: At one of its ends the junction is not consistent with the germline gene, which may arise from a read error. V gene TRBV5-1 combines with J gene TRBJ2-7, with 8 bases fitting TRBD1. This CDR3 region has 12 residues. From germline, CDR1 is SGHRS and CDR2 YFSETQ. CDR3 protein: CASSLDRGEAQF. CDR3 sequence (DNA): TGCGCCAGCAGCTTGGACAGGGGGGAAGCCCAATTC. Together with reference TRBV5-1 and TRBJ2-7, the CDR3 gives the full variable domain: KAGVTQTPRYLIKTRGQQVTLSCSPISGHRSVSWYQQTPGQGLQFLFEYFSETQRNKGNFPGRFSGRQFSNSRSEMNVSTLELGDSALYLCASSLDRGEAQFGPGTRLTVT.

This sequence joins TRBV29-1 and TRBJ2-1; 10 nucleotides line up with TRBD2. This CDR3 contains 14 residues. With 2 bases clipped from V and 8 bases from J, the junction kept 6 bases outside the gene matches. The germline gives CDR1 SQVTM, CDR2 ANQGSEA. As DNA, the CDR3 is TGCAGCGTTGAATTTAGCGGGAGGTGGTATGAGCAGTTCTTC. Amino acid sequence: CSVEFSGRWYEQFF.

The rearrangement uses TRBV5-1 and TRBJ2-1, with a tentative D call TRBD1 (6 bases). The CDR3 totals 16 residues. In germline, CDR1 is SGHRS, CDR2 YFSETQ. Trimming left V 0 bases short and J 1 base short, with 11 bases between. In DNA, the CDR3 is TGCGCCAGCAGCTTGGAGGGGACAACTTCCTACAATGAGCAGTTCTTC. This encodes CASSLEGTTSYNEQFF.

The sample holds a few counts of this clone. This chain links TRBV20-1 with TRBJ1-5; tentative D call: TRBD1 (6 bases). Germline V gives CDR1 DFQATT, CDR2 SNEGSKA (reference sequence). The length of the CDR3 is 13 residues. The germline V and J ends were trimmed by 3 bases and 4 bases, with 10 bases remaining between them. The CDR3 nucleotides are TGCAGTGCTAGTAACAGGGTAAATCAGCCCCAGCATTTT. Translated, it gives CSASNRVNQPQHF.